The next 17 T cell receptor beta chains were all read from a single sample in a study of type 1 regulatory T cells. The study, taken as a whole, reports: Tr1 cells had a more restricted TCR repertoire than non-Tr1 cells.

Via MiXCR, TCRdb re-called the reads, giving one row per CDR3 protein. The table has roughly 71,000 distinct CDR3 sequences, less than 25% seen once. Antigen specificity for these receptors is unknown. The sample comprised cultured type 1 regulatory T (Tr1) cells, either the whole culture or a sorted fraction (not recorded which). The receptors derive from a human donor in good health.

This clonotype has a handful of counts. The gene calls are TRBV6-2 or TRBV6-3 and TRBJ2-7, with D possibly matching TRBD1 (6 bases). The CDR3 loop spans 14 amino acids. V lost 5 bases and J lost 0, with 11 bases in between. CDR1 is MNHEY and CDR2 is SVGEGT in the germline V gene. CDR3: CASSRQVISYEQYF. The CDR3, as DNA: TGTGCCAGCAGTCGACAGGTCATCTCCTACGAGCAGTACTTC.

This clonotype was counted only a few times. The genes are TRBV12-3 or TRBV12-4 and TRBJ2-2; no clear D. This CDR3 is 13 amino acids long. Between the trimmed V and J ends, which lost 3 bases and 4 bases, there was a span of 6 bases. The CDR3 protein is CASSFRVTGELFF. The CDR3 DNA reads TGTGCCAGCAGTTTCCGCGTCACCGGGGAGCTGTTTTTT.

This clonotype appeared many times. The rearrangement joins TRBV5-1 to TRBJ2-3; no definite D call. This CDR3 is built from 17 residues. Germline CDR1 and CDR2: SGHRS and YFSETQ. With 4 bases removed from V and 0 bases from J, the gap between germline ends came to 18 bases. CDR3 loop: CASSRAGVSASTDTQYF. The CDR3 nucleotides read TGCGCCAGCAGCAGAGCTGGAGTTTCCGCTAGCACAGATACGCAGTATTTT.

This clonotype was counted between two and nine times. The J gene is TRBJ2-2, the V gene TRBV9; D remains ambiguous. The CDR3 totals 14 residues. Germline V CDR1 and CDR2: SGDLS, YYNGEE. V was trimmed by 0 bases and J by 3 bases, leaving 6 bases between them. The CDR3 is CASSVARYTGELFF. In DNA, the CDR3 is TGTGCCAGCAGCGTAGCAAGGTACACCGGGGAGCTGTTTTTT.

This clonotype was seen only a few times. The CDR3 region has the DNA TGTGCCAGCAGCCGCGTGACTAGCGCCTTGGAGACCCAGTACTTC. Amino acids: CASSRVTSALETQYF. The chain links TRBV7-2 to TRBJ2-5, with TRBD2 matching over 8 bases. The trim removed 5 bases at V and 5 bases at J, leaving 10 bases unmatched. This CDR3 is 15 amino acids long. CDR1 and CDR2 (germline): SGHTA, FQGNSA.

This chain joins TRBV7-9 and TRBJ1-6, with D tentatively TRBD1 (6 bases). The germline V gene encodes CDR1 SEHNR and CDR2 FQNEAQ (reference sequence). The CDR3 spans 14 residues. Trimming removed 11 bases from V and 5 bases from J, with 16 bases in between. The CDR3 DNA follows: TGTGCCGGAGCAAGGGGGGGTGATAATTCACCCCTCCACTTT. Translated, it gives CAGARGGDNSPLHF.

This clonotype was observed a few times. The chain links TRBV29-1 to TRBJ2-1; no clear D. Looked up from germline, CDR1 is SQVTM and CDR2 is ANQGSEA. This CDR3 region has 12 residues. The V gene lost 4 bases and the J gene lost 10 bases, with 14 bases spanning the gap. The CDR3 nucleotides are TGCAGCGTTGGCGGCCTTGGTCGGGAGCAGTTCTTC. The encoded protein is CSVGGLGREQFF.

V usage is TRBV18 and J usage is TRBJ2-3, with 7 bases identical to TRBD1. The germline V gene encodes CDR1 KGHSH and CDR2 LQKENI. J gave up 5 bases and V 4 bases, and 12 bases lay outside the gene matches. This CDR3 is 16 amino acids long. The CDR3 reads CASSRRGGEMVDTQYF. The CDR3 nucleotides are TGTGCCAGCTCACGGCGAGGGGGCGAGATGGTAGATACGCAGTATTTT.

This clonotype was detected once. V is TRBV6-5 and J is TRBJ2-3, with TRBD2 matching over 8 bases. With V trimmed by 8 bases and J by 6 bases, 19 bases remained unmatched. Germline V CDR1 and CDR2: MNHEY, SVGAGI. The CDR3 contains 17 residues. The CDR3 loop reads CASGSRLSSGQGDTQYF. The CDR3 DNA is TGTGCCAGCGGTTCCCGTCTATCTAGCGGGCAGGGGGATACGCAGTATTTT.

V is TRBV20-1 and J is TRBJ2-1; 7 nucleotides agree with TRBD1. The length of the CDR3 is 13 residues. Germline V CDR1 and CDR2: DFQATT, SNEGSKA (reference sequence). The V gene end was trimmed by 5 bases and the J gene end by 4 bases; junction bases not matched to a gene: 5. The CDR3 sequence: CSALRDSYNEQFF. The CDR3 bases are TGCAGTGCTCTCCGGGACAGTTACAATGAGCAGTTCTTC.

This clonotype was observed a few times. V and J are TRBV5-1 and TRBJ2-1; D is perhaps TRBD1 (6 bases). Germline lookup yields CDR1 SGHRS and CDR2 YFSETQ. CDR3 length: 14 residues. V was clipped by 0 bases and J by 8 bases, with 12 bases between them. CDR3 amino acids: CASSLGQVLDEQFF. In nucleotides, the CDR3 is TGCGCCAGCAGCTTGGGACAGGTCTTGGATGAGCAGTTCTTC.

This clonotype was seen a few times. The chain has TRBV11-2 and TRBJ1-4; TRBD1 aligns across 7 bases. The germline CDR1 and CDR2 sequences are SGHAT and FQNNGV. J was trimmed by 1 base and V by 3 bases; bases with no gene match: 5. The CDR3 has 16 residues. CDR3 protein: CASSFRPGGTNEKLFF. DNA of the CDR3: TGTGCCAGCAGCTTTCGGCCAGGGGGAACTAATGAAAAACTGTTTTTT.

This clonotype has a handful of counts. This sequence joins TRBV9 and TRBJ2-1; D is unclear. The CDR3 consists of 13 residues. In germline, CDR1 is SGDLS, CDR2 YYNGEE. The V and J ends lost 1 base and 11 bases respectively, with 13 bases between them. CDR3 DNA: TGTGCCAGCAGCGTAACTTCAGAGGTTAAGCAGTTCTTC. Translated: CASSVTSEVKQFF.

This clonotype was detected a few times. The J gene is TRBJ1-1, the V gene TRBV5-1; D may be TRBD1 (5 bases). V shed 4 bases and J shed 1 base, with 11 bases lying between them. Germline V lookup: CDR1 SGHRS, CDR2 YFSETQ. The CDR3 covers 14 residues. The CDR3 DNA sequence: TGCGCCAGCAGCACGGGACGGACGAACACTGAAGCTTTCTTT. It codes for CASSTGRTNTEAFF.

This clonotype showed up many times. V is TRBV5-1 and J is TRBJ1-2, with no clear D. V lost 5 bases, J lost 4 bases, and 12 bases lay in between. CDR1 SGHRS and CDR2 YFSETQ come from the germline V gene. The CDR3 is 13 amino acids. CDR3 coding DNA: TGCGCCAGCAGGGCTGACGGAGGCTATGGCTACACCTTC. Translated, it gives CASRADGGYGYTF.

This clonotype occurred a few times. CDR3 residues: CSVETDRDFDEQFF. The CDR3 DNA sequence: TGCAGCGTTGAGACGGACAGGGATTTTGATGAGCAGTTCTTC. The V gene is TRBV29-1, the J gene TRBJ2-1, with TRBD1 matching over 8 bases. The trim removed 3 bases at V and 8 bases at J, leaving 9 bases unmatched. CDR3 size: 14 residues. Germline CDR1 is SQVTM and CDR2 is ANQGSEA.

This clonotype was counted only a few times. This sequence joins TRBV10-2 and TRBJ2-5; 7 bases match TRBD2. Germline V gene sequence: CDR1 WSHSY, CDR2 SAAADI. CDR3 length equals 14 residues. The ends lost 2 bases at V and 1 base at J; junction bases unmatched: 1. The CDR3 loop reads CASSEAGVQETQYF. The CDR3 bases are TGCGCCAGCAGTGAGGCGGGAGTCCAAGAGACCCAGTACTTC.